The 19 T cell receptor beta chains below were found in one sample sequenced in a study of cytomegalovirus exposure and HLA in healthy donors. In the PCR, 60 Vbeta and 13 Jbeta primers were used. Profiled with immunoSEQ multiplex PCR; TCRdb holds only in-frame clones, not every one. The sample yields about 98,000 clones, about four fifths seen once. The specimen sequenced was PBMCs. Receptor source: a female donor in good health and CMV-seropositive.

The rearrangement joins TRBV28 to TRBJ1-1, with D perhaps matching TRBD1 (6 bases). The CDR3 totals 16 residues. Trimming pared 3 bases from V and 5 bases from J, leaving 19 bases between. Looked up from germline, CDR1 is MDHEN and CDR2 is SYDVKM. The CDR3 coding sequence is TGTGCCAGCAGTTTCTCCCCGACAGCAGGACAGACTGAAGCTTTCTTT. Translation: CASSFSPTAGQTEAFF.

This chain uses TRBV6-1 with TRBJ2-7, with D tentatively TRBD1 (5 bases). The germline CDR1 and CDR2 sequences are MNHNS and SASEGT. Trimming removed 2 bases at V and 5 bases at J, with 16 bases between. This CDR3 is built from 15 residues. CDR3 bases: TGTGCCAGCAGTGAATCCCCAGGGCCCCTCAACGAGCAGTACTTC. Translating gives CASSESPGPLNEQYF.

The genes are TRBV5-6 and TRBJ2-1; no clear D. The V gene lost 3 bases and the J gene lost 10 bases, with 11 bases spanning the gap. The CDR3 totals 12 residues. The V gene's germline CDR1 is SGHDT and CDR2 YYEEEE. CDR3 sequence: CASSSDSWEQFF. CDR3 bases: TGTGCCAGCAGCTCCGACTCCTGGGAGCAGTTCTTC.

J is TRBJ2-1 and V is TRBV6-5; 10 bases line up with TRBD2. The CDR3 loop spans 13 amino acids. CDR1 MNHEY and CDR2 SVGAGI come from the germline V gene. The V and J ends lost 5 bases and 8 bases, in that order; junction bases with no gene match: 3. CDR3 loop: CASSTGTSDEQFF. The CDR3 DNA sequence: TGTGCCAGCAGTACCGGGACTAGCGATGAGCAGTTCTTC.

In its sample, this clone was seen once. This chain connects TRBV9 to TRBJ2-2; D is ambiguous. The ends were cut back, 0 bases at V and 7 bases at J, with 13 bases in the middle. The CDR3 has 15 residues. Germline values: CDR1 SGDLS, CDR2 YYNGEE. The chain's CDR3 is CASSVAIGLSGELFF. For the CDR3, the DNA is TGTGCCAGCAGCGTAGCGATCGGGTTGAGCGGGGAGCTGTTTTTT.

The rearrangement uses TRBV7-6 and TRBJ2-2; D gene unclear. Trimming cost V 10 bases and J 1 base, with 7 bases left between them. The germline gives CDR1 SGHVS, CDR2 FNYEAQ. The CDR3 sequence is 12 residues long. CDR3 coding DNA: TGTGCCATCACAGAGAACACCGGGGAGCTGTTTTTT. Translated: CAITENTGELFF. The full variable domain, rest sourced from reference TRBV7-6 and TRBJ2-2, is GAGVSQSPRYKVTKRGQDVALRCDPISGHVSLYWYRQALGQGPEFLTYFNYEAQQDKSGLPNDRFSAERPEGSISTLTIQRTEQRDSAMYRCAITENTGELFFGEGSRLTVL.

This chain joins TRBV14 and TRBJ2-1, with TRBD1 matching over 9 bases. The CDR3 spans 15 residues. V lost 3 bases to trimming and J lost 9 bases; unmatched junction nucleotides: 9. CDR1 and CDR2 (germline): SGHDN, FVKESK. The CDR3: CASSQGTGMSIEQFF. CDR3 DNA: TGTGCCAGCAGCCAGGGGACAGGGATGTCGATTGAGCAGTTCTTC.

The V call is TRBV5-1, the J call TRBJ1-5; TRBD1 might be the D (5 bases). Germline loops: CDR1 SGHRS, CDR2 YFSETQ. V lost 0 bases and J 1 base, leaving 8 bases between the germline ends. CDR3 size: 15 residues. The CDR3 is CASSLEGNSNQPQHF. The CDR3 DNA sequence: TGCGCCAGCAGCTTGGAGGGGAACAGCAATCAGCCCCAGCATTTT.

The rearrangement links TRBV2 to TRBJ1-1, with TRBD1 identical over 7 bases. Germline V gene sequence: CDR1 SNHLY, CDR2 FYNNEI. With V trimmed by 10 bases and J by 6 bases, 11 bases remained unmatched. The CDR3 length is 13 residues. The CDR3 bases are TGTGCCACCGGTCTCAGGGGGGAGGCTGAAGCTTTCTTT. This encodes CATGLRGEAEAFF.

V gene TRBV6-1 combines with J gene TRBJ1-5, with D perhaps matching TRBD1 (5 bases). CDR1 is MNHNS and CDR2 is SASEGT in the germline V gene. The CDR3 runs 15 residues. V was clipped by 0 bases and J by 6 bases, with 12 bases between them. CDR3 loop: CASSEAGRGGQPQHF. CDR3 bases: TGTGCCAGCAGTGAAGCTGGGAGGGGCGGTCAGCCCCAGCATTTT.

The J gene is TRBJ2-7, the V gene TRBV20-1, with unresolved D. Trimming stripped 4 bases from V and 2 bases from J, with 6 bases between. This CDR3 region has 11 residues. The germline V gene encodes CDR1 DFQATT and CDR2 SNEGSKA (reference sequence). The CDR3 DNA sequence: TGCAGTGCTACAGGAACCTACGAGCAGTACTTC. This codes for CSATGTYEQYF.

This clone has a single count. This chain connects TRBV15 to TRBJ2-1; the match to TRBD2 covers 10 bases. Germline values: CDR1 LNHNV, CDR2 YYDKDF (reference sequence). There are 18 residues in the CDR3. Trimming took 1 base from V and 4 from J; bases not matched to a gene: 10. As DNA, the CDR3 is TGTGCCACCAGCAGAGGGGGGTGGTCTAGCGGGGGATACAATGAGCAGTTCTTC. Its translation: CATSRGGWSSGGYNEQFF.

This chain joins TRBV4-1 and TRBJ1-6; D might be TRBD1 (5 bases). V was clipped by 3 bases and J by 6 bases, with 18 bases between them. The germline V gene encodes CDR1 MGHRA and CDR2 YSYEKL. This CDR3 has 17 residues. The CDR3 DNA reads TGCGCCAGCAGCCACCCCCGGGGAGGGACGGGTAATTCACCCCTCCACTTT. Translated: CASSHPRGGTGNSPLHF.

The chain combines TRBV7-2 with TRBJ1-1; D remains unclear. The germline V and J ends were trimmed by 0 bases and 5 bases, with 10 bases remaining between them. The CDR3 runs 14 residues. CDR1 SGHTA and CDR2 FQGNSA come from the germline V gene. The CDR3, as DNA: TGTGCCAGCAGCTTAGCGAGCCGGAGTACTGAAGCTTTCTTT. It codes for CASSLASRSTEAFF.

The chain carries TRBV15 and TRBJ1-1; 9 positions agree with TRBD1. With 2 bases clipped from V and 3 bases from J, the junction kept 4 bases outside the gene matches. Looked up from germline, CDR1 is LNHNV and CDR2 is YYDKDF (reference sequence). The length of the CDR3 is 15 residues. The CDR3 DNA is TGTGCCACCAGCAGAAACAGGGGGCTTGACACTGAAGCTTTCTTT. Protein product: CATSRNRGLDTEAFF.

J is TRBJ1-1 and V is TRBV25-1; a weak D match, TRBD1 (5 bases). The CDR3 has 16 amino acids. Trimming left V 3 bases short and J 1 base short, with 15 bases between. Germline V gene lookup returns CDR1 MGHDK and CDR2 SYGVNS. In DNA, the CDR3 is TGTGCCAGCAGTGACCCTATACCTCAGGGGAACACTGAAGCTTTCTTT. It codes for CASSDPIPQGNTEAFF.

The chain couples TRBV18 to TRBJ1-4, with a weak D call TRBD1 (5 bases). Trimming removed 4 bases at V and 3 bases at J, with 12 bases between. The CDR3 spans 15 residues. Germline CDR1 KGHSH, CDR2 LQKENI. The CDR3 here is CASSHSGSANEKLFF. As DNA, the CDR3 is TGTGCCAGCTCACACTCAGGGTCAGCTAATGAAAAACTGTTTTTT.

The rearrangement uses TRBV6-1 and TRBJ2-1; 10 nucleotides line up with TRBD2. This CDR3 is 15 amino acids long. J gave up 5 bases and V 7 bases, and 8 bases lay outside the gene matches. Germline CDR1 is MNHNS and CDR2 is SASEGT. CDR3 DNA: TGTGCCAGCAATAAAGCGGGAGGGCCTGACAATGAGCAGTTCTTC. Its protein is CASNKAGGPDNEQFF.

The chain recombines TRBV5-6 with TRBJ1-4; TRBD1 might be the D (5 bases). V lost 2 bases, J lost 10 bases, and 9 bases lay in between. This CDR3 spans 12 amino acids. Germline CDR1 and CDR2: SGHDT and YYEEEE. CDR3 sequence (DNA): TGTGCCAGCAGCTTAGGGACTGGAAAACTGTTTTTT. Protein product: CASSLGTGKLFF.